These T cell receptor beta chains were read from a single sample in a study of tumor-infiltrating lymphocytes in localized non-small cell lung cancer. This table comes from immunoSEQ multiplex PCR, and its TCRdb copy is limited to in-frame clones, with some not included. The sample lists some 10,000 clones; roughly 89% were seen once. Sequencing was performed on lung tumor tissue. Receptor source: a human donor with non-small cell lung cancer. CDR3s include the opening cysteine and the closing phenylalanine or tryptophan. Fields, in order: V gene, J gene, clone size, D gene, CDR3 protein, CDR3 DNA. D genes are given only for firm matches. A clone size is listed for some rows: how often the clone was seen (once, few, many), or a class if it is expanded.

>TRBV6-5|TRBJ2-5|.|.
CASSRALAETQYF
TGTGCCAGCAGTCGCGCACTCGCGGAGACCCAGTACTTC
>TRBV6-5|TRBJ1-4|.|TRBD1
CASSYGQAANEKLFF
TGTGCCAGCAGTTACGGACAGGCAGCTAATGAAAAACTGTTTTTT
>TRBV6-5|TRBJ1-1|.|.
CASISWGTMNTEAFF
TGTGCCAGCATCTCCTGGGGTACCATGAACACTGAAGCTTTCTTT
>TRBV18|TRBJ2-6|.|.
CASSPSGANVLTF
TGTGCCAGCTCACCGTCTGGGGCCAACGTCCTGACTTTC
>TRBV30|TRBJ2-7|.|.
CAWSVSYEQYF
TGTGCCTGGAGTGTATCCTACGAGCAGTACTTC
>TRBV19|TRBJ2-7|.|TRBD2
CASSGTSGSYEQYF
TGTGCCAGTAGCGGGACTAGCGGCTCCTACGAGCAGTACTTC
>TRBV25-1|TRBJ2-7|.|.
CASRGRTYEQYF
TGTGCCAGCAGGGGAAGGACCTACGAGCAGTACTTC
>TRBV6-1|TRBJ2-5|.|.
CASSVKRETQYF
TGTGCCAGCAGCGTTAAAAGGGAGACCCAGTACTTC
>TRBV7-8|TRBJ2-2|.|.
CASSYQGTEGELFF
TGTGCCAGCAGCTACCAGGGAACCGAGGGTGAGCTGTTTTTT
>TRBV7-2|TRBJ1-1|.|.
CASSLGQPEAFF
TGTGCCAGCAGCTTAGGACAGCCAGAAGCTTTCTTT
>TRBV27|TRBJ2-1|.|TRBD2
CASSLFLTSGKNFNEQFF
TGTGCCAGCAGTTTATTTTTAACGAGCGGGAAGAATTTCAATGAGCAGTTCTTC
>TRBV11-2|TRBJ1-5|.|TRBD1
CASSLDLQGGQPQHF
TGTGCCAGCAGCTTAGATCTACAGGGGGGGCAGCCCCAGCATTTT
>TRBV4-2|TRBJ2-3|.|TRBD2
CASSLREDLDLGTQYF
TGTGCCAGCAGCCTCCGGGAGGATTTGGACCTTGGTACGCAGTATTTT
>TRBV28|TRBJ2-7|.|.
CASSAVGVIRGAYEQYF
TGTGCCAGCAGTGCCGTGGGGGTGATTCGAGGGGCCTACGAGCAGTACTTC
>TRBV4-1|TRBJ1-2|.|.
CASSQVEGGNGYTF
TGCGCCAGCAGCCAAGTAGAAGGGGGTAATGGCTACACCTTC
>TRBV25-1|TRBJ1-1|.|.
CASSEYIGRSEAFF
TGTGCCAGCAGTGAATACATTGGCCGATCAGAAGCTTTCTTT
>TRBV6-6|TRBJ2-7|once|.
CASSRTDGEQYF
TGTGCCAGCAGCCGGACAGACGGCGAGCAGTACTTC
>TRBV4-3|TRBJ1-1|.|.
CASSQEAGRNTEAFF
TGCGCCAGCAGCCAAGAAGCAGGCCGGAACACTGAAGCTTTCTTT
>TRBV28|TRBJ2-7|.|TRBD2
CASSVPLAGGFREQYF
TGTGCCAGCAGTGTGCCACTAGCGGGAGGGTTTAGGGAGCAGTACTTC
>TRBV5-6|TRBJ1-1|once|.
CASSYSTVVNTEAFF
TGTGCCAGCAGCTACTCGACGGTCGTTAACACTGAAGCTTTCTTT
>TRBV28|TRBJ2-1|.|TRBD2
CASTRSGTSYNEQFF
TGTGCCAGCACTCGGAGCGGGACTTCCTACAATGAGCAGTTCTTC
>TRBV7-8|TRBJ2-3|.|.
CASSLRGPDTQYF
TGTGCCAGCAGCTTGAGGGGTCCAGATACGCAGTATTTT
>TRBV9|TRBJ2-7|.|TRBD2
CASSERGGLAGVPSAEQYF
TGTGCCAGCAGCGAGAGGGGGGGACTAGCGGGGGTCCCCTCTGCCGAGCAGTACTTC
>TRBV19|TRBJ1-1|.|TRBD1
CASSMAGQGGTEAFF
TGTGCCAGTAGTATGGCTGGACAGGGAGGCACTGAAGCTTTCTTT
>TRBV25-1|TRBJ2-2|.|.
CASSEPNTGELFF
TGTGCCAGCAGTGAACCAAACACCGGGGAGCTGTTTTTT
>TRBV29-1|TRBJ1-2|.|.
CSVEGGRGGYTF
TGCAGCGTTGAAGGGGGTAGAGGTGGCTACACCTTC
>TRBV7-6|TRBJ1-2|.|.
CASSLAATLNYGYTF
TGTGCCAGCAGCTTAGCGGCGACCCTAAACTATGGCTACACCTTC
>TRBV5-6|TRBJ2-2|.|TRBD1
CASSLRTGVAGELFF
TGTGCCAGCAGCCTAAGGACAGGTGTGGCCGGGGAGCTGTTTTTT
>TRBV9|TRBJ2-7|.|TRBD1
CASSRQGLEQYF
TGTGCCAGCAGCCGACAGGGCCTCGAGCAGTACTTC
>TRBV7-6|TRBJ1-2|.|TRBD1
CASSLVTGGNYGYTF
TGTGCCAGCAGCTTAGTAACAGGGGGAAACTATGGCTACACCTTC
>TRBV28|TRBJ1-2|.|.
CASSLSSYGYTF
TGTGCCAGCAGTTTATCCAGTTATGGCTACACCTTC
>TRBV7-3|TRBJ2-3|.|.
CASSLVEGITDTQYF
TGTGCCAGCAGCTTAGTGGAGGGTATCACAGATACGCAGTATTTT
>TRBV6-6|TRBJ1-6|.|.
CASTLPTSNNSPLHF
TGTGCCAGCACCCTACCGACGAGTAATAATTCACCCCTCCACTTT
>TRBV7-4|TRBJ1-1|.|.
CASSLAREGGAFF
TGTGCCAGCAGCTTAGCGCGGGAGGGTGGAGCTTTCTTT
>TRBV27|TRBJ1-1|.|TRBD1
CASSLGPDRGTEAFF
TGTGCCAGCAGTTTAGGCCCCGACAGGGGAACTGAAGCTTTCTTT
>TRBV7-9|TRBJ2-7|few|.
CASSSQLTGTGPYEQYF
TGTGCCAGCAGCTCACAACTGACAGGTACGGGACCCTACGAGCAGTACTTC
>TRBV5-4|TRBJ1-2|.|TRBD1
CASSPPGTGGTIYGYTF
TGTGCCAGCAGCCCCCCGGGGACAGGGGGCACGATCTATGGCTACACCTTC
>TRBV5-1|TRBJ2-1|.|TRBD2
CASSVSGAYNEQFF
TGCGCCAGCAGCGTCAGCGGGGCCTACAATGAGCAGTTCTTC
>TRBV11-2|TRBJ2-5|once|.
CASSSGFQETQYF
TGTGCCAGCAGCTCGGGGTTCCAAGAGACCCAGTACTTC
>TRBV28|TRBJ1-2|.|.
CAAGWGYGYTF
TGTGCCGCAGGGTGGGGCTATGGCTACACCTTC
>TRBV30|TRBJ2-7|.|TRBD2
CAWSTSGAYEQYF
TGTGCCTGGTCGACTAGCGGGGCCTACGAGCAGTACTTC
>TRBV7-2|TRBJ1-1|.|.
CASSLAVLGVMNTEAFF
TGTGCCAGCAGCTTAGCAGTCCTGGGGGTGATGAACACTGAAGCTTTCTTT
>TRBV7-3|TRBJ1-2|.|TRBD1
CASSSTGVYGYTF
TGTGCCAGCAGCTCGACAGGGGTCTATGGCTACACCTTC
>TRBV9|TRBJ2-1|.|TRBD1
CASSVDMTGYNEQFF
TGTGCCAGCAGCGTGGATATGACAGGGTACAATGAGCAGTTCTTC
>TRBV16|TRBJ1-1|.|.
CASSLWRTEAFF
TGTGCCAGCAGCCTTTGGCGGACTGAAGCTTTCTTT
>TRBV15|TRBJ2-7|.|.
CATSRDYGGVYEQYF
TGTGCCACCAGCAGAGATTATGGGGGCGTCTACGAGCAGTACTTC
>TRBV5-6|TRBJ1-1|.|.
CASSAFDTAEAFF
TGTGCCAGCAGCGCCTTTGACACGGCTGAAGCTTTCTTT
>TRBV5-4|TRBJ2-5|.|.
CASSDEGRETQYF
TGTGCCAGCAGCGACGAGGGGAGGGAGACCCAGTACTTC
>TRBV28|TRBJ1-1|.|.
CASSLLGQEAFF
TGTGCCAGCAGTTTATTAGGCCAGGAAGCTTTCTTT
>TRBV6-1|TRBJ2-1|.|.
CASNKRVNSNEQFF
TGTGCCAGCAATAAGCGGGTCAACTCCAATGAGCAGTTCTTC
>TRBV27|TRBJ1-5|.|.
CASSQGGNQPQHF
TGTGCCAGCAGTCAGGGTGGCAATCAGCCCCAGCATTTT
>TRBV6-5|TRBJ1-1|.|.
CASRPQGGSTEAFF
TGTGCCAGCAGACCCCAGGGTGGGAGCACTGAAGCTTTCTTT
>TRBV4-1|TRBJ2-7|.|TRBD2
CASSQERTSGRYEQYF
TGCGCCAGCAGCCAAGAACGGACTAGCGGGAGATACGAGCAGTACTTC
>TRBV7-7|TRBJ2-6|once|.
CASSRLGVPQSRANVLTF
TGTGCCAGCAGCCGTTTAGGAGTGCCACAAAGTCGGGCCAACGTCCTGACTTTC
>TRBV10-1|TRBJ1-2|.|.
CASRKSMRCGQGTTYGYTF
TGCGCCAGCAGAAAATCGATGAGGTGTGGGCAGGGGACGACCTATGGCTACACCTTC
>TRBV5-4|TRBJ2-2|.|.
CAHENPNTGELFF
TGTGCCCACGAGAATCCGAACACCGGGGAGCTGTTTTTT
>TRBV10-3|TRBJ1-2|.|TRBD1
CAISGPGQGAFNYGYTF
TGTGCCATCAGTGGACCGGGACAGGGGGCGTTTAACTATGGCTACACCTTC
>TRBV28|TRBJ1-1|.|TRBD1
CASRRQGATEAFF
TGTGCCAGCAGACGGCAGGGGGCAACTGAAGCTTTCTTT
>TRBV6-1|TRBJ1-2|.|.
CASSEGYGYTF
TGTGCCAGCAGTGAAGGCTATGGCTACACCTTC
>TRBV6-6|TRBJ1-1|.|.
CASSYSVGGTGTEAFF
TGTGCCAGCAGTTACAGTGTCGGAGGTACTGGTACTGAAGCTTTCTTT